Listed here are 32 T cell receptor beta chains from one sample, sequenced in a study of blood T cell repertoires in COVID-19. Profiling relied on immunoSEQ multiplex PCR, and the TCRdb table lists in-frame clones only, not all of them. Among about 360,000 clones listed, roughly 80% were seen once. The sequenced sample consisted of peripheral blood. The source of these receptors is a human donor with acute or convalescent COVID-19. The donor label of this sample is uncertain.

J is TRBJ1-4 and V is TRBV15, with TRBD1 identical over 8 bases. The germline gives CDR1 LNHNV, CDR2 YYDKDF (reference sequence). This CDR3 is built from 15 residues. J was trimmed by 8 bases and V by 5 bases; bases with no gene match: 10. CDR3: CATSGRTGPTEKLFF. The CDR3 DNA is TGTGCCACCAGCGGAAGGACAGGGCCGACAGAAAAACTGTTTTTT. Drawing the rest from reference TRBV15 and TRBJ1-4, the complete variable domain is DAMVIQNPRYQVTQFGKPVTLSCSQTLNHNVMYWYQQKSSQAPKLLFHYYDKDFNNEADTPDNFQSRRPNTSFCFLDIRSPGLGDTAMYLCATSGRTGPTEKLFFGSGTQLSVL.

In its sample, this clone was seen a few times. The gene calls are TRBV5-1 and TRBJ2-7; D is unresolved. Deletions cut 4 bases from V and 0 bases from J, with 20 bases between. The CDR3 contains 17 residues. Germline V gives CDR1 SGHRS, CDR2 YFSETQ. The CDR3 sequence: CASSPGFALGASYEQYF. The CDR3, as DNA: TGCGCCAGCAGCCCCGGATTTGCCCTTGGAGCCTCCTACGAGCAGTACTTC. Variable domain in full (rest from reference TRBV5-1 and TRBJ2-7): KAGVTQTPRYLIKTRGQQVTLSCSPISGHRSVSWYQQTPGQGLQFLFEYFSETQRNKGNFPGRFSGRQFSNSRSEMNVSTLELGDSALYLCASSPGFALGASYEQYFGPGTRLTVT.

The rearrangement links TRBV10-2 to TRBJ2-5; tentative D call: TRBD1 (6 bases). The germline V gene has CDR1 WSHSY and CDR2 SAAADI. The germline V and J ends were trimmed by 7 bases and 4 bases, with 16 bases remaining between them. The CDR3 has 14 residues. The DNA of the CDR3 is TGCGCCAGCACCCTACAGGGTTTAGGAGAGACCCAGTACTTC. It specifies CASTLQGLGETQYF.

The V gene is TRBV27, the J gene TRBJ1-2, with no clear D. The CDR3 covers 15 residues. V was pared by 4 bases and J by 5 bases, with 17 bases between. The germline CDR1 and CDR2 sequences are MNHEY and SMNVEV (reference sequence). The CDR3 is CASSSAFGSRYGYTF. DNA of the CDR3: TGTGCCAGCAGTTCGGCCTTCGGGTCCAGATATGGCTACACCTTC.

This clone was recorded a few times. V gene TRBV5-8 combines with J gene TRBJ1-2, with 7 bases aligning to TRBD1. Trimming took 1 base from V and 0 from J; bases not matched to a gene: 3. Germline loops: CDR1 SGHTS, CDR2 YDEGEE. This CDR3 comprises 15 residues. CDR3 in DNA: TGTGCCAGCAGCTTGACAGGGGCGACTAACTATGGCTACACCTTC. Its translation: CASSLTGATNYGYTF. The complete variable domain, with remaining parts taken from reference TRBV5-8 and TRBJ1-2, reads EAGVTQSPTHLIKTRGQQATLRCSPISGHTSVYWYQQALGLGLQFLLWYDEGEERNRGNFPPRFSGRQFPNYSSELNVNALELEDSALYLCASSLTGATNYGYTFGSGTRLTVV.

The CDR3 spells CASSLLGAAYEQYF. DNA of the CDR3: TGTGCCAGCAGCCTCCTGGGAGCCGCCTACGAGCAGTACTTC. The chain couples TRBV7-9 to TRBJ2-7; D perhaps matches TRBD2 (5 bases). This CDR3 is built from 14 residues. V was cut by 5 bases and J by 2 bases, with 13 bases left in between. In germline, CDR1 is SEHNR, CDR2 FQNEAQ (reference sequence).

The chain recombines TRBV27 with TRBJ1-2; no reliable D call. CDR1 is MNHEY and CDR2 is SMNVEV in the germline V gene (reference sequence). V was shortened by 0 bases and J by 9 bases, with 17 bases between the two germline ends. This CDR3 is built from 15 residues. The CDR3 region is CASSLSPPGFVSYTF. In DNA form, the CDR3 reads TGTGCCAGCAGTTTATCTCCCCCGGGGTTTGTTAGCTACACCTTC.

This chain uses TRBV15 with TRBJ2-1; 9 nucleotides match TRBD1. This CDR3 comprises 15 residues. With V trimmed by 0 bases and J by 8 bases, 5 bases remained unmatched. CDR1 LNHNV and CDR2 YYDKDF come from the germline V gene (reference sequence). CDR3 residues: CATSRDLTGGDEQFF. CDR3 DNA: TGTGCCACCAGCAGAGACTTAACAGGGGGCGATGAGCAGTTCTTC.

This chain joins TRBV6-5 and TRBJ1-2, with 8 nucleotides matching TRBD1. This CDR3 region has 14 residues. Germline CDR1 reads MNHEY; CDR2 reads SVGAGI. Germline trimming cut 6 bases from V and 8 bases from J; bases unmatched to any gene: 11. This CDR3 is CASSLTRTGKGYTF. CDR3 nucleotide sequence: TGTGCCAGCAGCCTAACGCGGACAGGGAAGGGCTACACCTTC.

This chain connects TRBV2 to TRBJ2-5; 7 nucleotides line up with TRBD2. The junction had 6 bases not matched to a gene; V was cut back by 7 bases and J by 1 base. Germline V gene data show CDR1 as SNHLY and CDR2 as FYNNEI. The length of the CDR3 is 14 residues. The CDR3 DNA sequence: TGTGCCAGCATAGGACTAGTGGTCCAAGAGACCCAGTACTTC. This gives the protein CASIGLVVQETQYF. The full variable domain, rest sourced from reference TRBV2 and TRBJ2-5, is EPEVTQTPSHQVTQMGQEVILRCVPISNHLYFYWYRQILGQKVEFLVSFYNNEISEKSEIFDDQFSVERPDGSNFTLKIRSTKLEDSAMYFCASIGLVVQETQYFGPGTRLLVL.

The chain has TRBV5-4 and TRBJ2-3, with D maybe TRBD1 (9 bases). This CDR3 comprises 16 residues. V gave up 7 bases and J gave up 7 bases, with 25 bases separating them. CDR1 is SGHNT, CDR2 YYREEE, per germline (reference sequence). CDR3 region: CASRRGGGTGYNTQYF. The CDR3 DNA is TGTGCCAGCCGACGGGGGGGCGGGACAGGGTATAATACGCAGTATTTT.

In nucleotides, the CDR3 is TGTGCCAGTAGTGCCAGGGGAAGCAGCTACACCTTC. Its translation: CASSARGSSYTF. The V gene is TRBV19, the J gene TRBJ1-2; D may be TRBD1 (6 bases). V was cut by 5 bases and J by 9 bases, with 13 bases left in between. The CDR3 is made up of 12 amino acids. Germline V gene data show CDR1 as LNHDA and CDR2 as SQIVND (reference sequence). Supplemented by reference TRBV19 and TRBJ1-2, the full variable domain reads DGGITQSPKYLFRKEGQNVTLSCEQNLNHDAMYWYRQDPGQGLRLIYYSQIVNDFQKGDIAEGYSVSREKKESFPLTVTSAQKNPTAFYLCASSARGSSYTFGSGTRLTVV.

The chain employs TRBV7-9 and TRBJ2-1, with 8 nucleotides matching TRBD2. The junction had 10 bases not matched to a gene; V was cut back by 6 bases and J by 0 bases. CDR3 length: 17 amino acids. Looked up from germline, CDR1 is SEHNR and CDR2 is FQNEAQ (reference sequence). Written as DNA, the CDR3 is TGTGCCAGCAGTCTAGATAGCGGGGCTCCCTCCTACAATGAGCAGTTCTTC. This encodes CASSLDSGAPSYNEQFF.

V usage is TRBV7-2 and J usage is TRBJ1-5, with 10 bases that match TRBD1. The J segment lost 11 bases and the V segment lost 0 bases, leaving 7 bases of the junction unmatched. The CDR3 is 15 residues long. CDR1 is SGHTA and CDR2 is FQGNSA in the germline V gene. The CDR3 DNA reads TGTGCCAGCAGCTTAGCCCGGACAGGGGGAACGGCCCAGCATTTT. Protein: CASSLARTGGTAQHF.

For this clone: Different DNA sequences within this sample yield the same CDR3. V and J are TRBV30 and TRBJ1-1; unclear D gene. The CDR3 has 13 residues. V lost 0 bases, J lost 1 base, and 6 bases lay in between. Germline V gene data show CDR1 as GTSNPN and CDR2 as SVGIG (reference sequence). The CDR3 DNA sequence: TGTGCCTGGAGTGTCAGTGAGAACACTGAAGCTTTCTTT. It specifies CAWSVSENTEAFF.

The rearrangement links TRBV6-5 to TRBJ2-1; the match to TRBD2 covers 10 bases. After removal of 8 bases from V and 13 bases from J, the junction contained 14 bases not matched to a gene. Germline V gene sequence: CDR1 MNHEY, CDR2 SVGAGI. The CDR3 totals 14 residues. CDR3 residues: CASGPGLALGTQFF. DNA for the CDR3: TGTGCCAGCGGTCCGGGACTAGCGCTTGGGACCCAGTTCTTC.

This sequence joins TRBV18 and TRBJ1-3; 8 nucleotides match TRBD1. The CDR3 is made up of 16 amino acids. V was clipped by 1 base and J by 2 bases; unmatched bases: 4. CDR1 and CDR2 (germline): KGHSH, LQKENI. CDR3 sequence: CASSPQTGVPGNTIYF. The CDR3, as DNA: TGTGCCAGCTCACCACAGACAGGGGTCCCTGGAAACACCATATATTTT. Drawing the rest from reference TRBV18 and TRBJ1-3, the complete variable domain is NAGVMQNPRHLVRRRGQEARLRCSPMKGHSHVYWYRQLPEEGLKFMVYLQKENIIDESGMPKERFSAEFPKEGPSILRIQQVVRGDSAAYFCASSPQTGVPGNTIYFGEGSWLTVV.

This clone was recorded once. This sequence joins TRBV29-1 and TRBJ1-2, with D possibly being TRBD1 (5 bases). V was pared by 4 bases and J by 4 bases, with 13 bases between. This CDR3 is built from 13 residues. Germline V lookup: CDR1 SQVTM, CDR2 ANQGSEA. Here the CDR3 reads CSVGEGKGYGYTF. CDR3 DNA sequence: TGCAGCGTTGGGGAGGGGAAAGGCTATGGCTACACCTTC.

CDR3 loop: CASSLRTDLNYGYTF. Here the CDR3 DNA reads TGTGCCAGCAGTTTACGGACAGACCTTAACTATGGCTACACCTTC. The V gene is TRBV28, the J gene TRBJ1-2; the D gene is possibly TRBD1 (6 bases). Germline values: CDR1 MDHEN, CDR2 SYDVKM. V was trimmed by 2 bases and J by 1 base, leaving 11 bases between them. The CDR3 totals 15 residues.

The rearrangement joins TRBV19 to TRBJ1-5; the match to TRBD1 covers 7 bases. Unmatched junction bases numbered 8, after V lost 4 bases and J lost 2 bases. The V gene's germline CDR1 is LNHDA and CDR2 SQIVND (reference sequence). The CDR3 sequence is 16 residues long. This CDR3 reads CASSTERGHGNQPQHF. CDR3 DNA sequence: TGTGCCAGTAGTACCGAAAGGGGGCACGGCAATCAGCCCCAGCATTTT.

The V call is TRBV6-5, the J call TRBJ2-7, with TRBD1 matching over 10 bases. This CDR3 contains 15 residues. Trimming took 6 bases from V and 4 from J; bases not matched to a gene: 9. CDR1 is MNHEY, CDR2 SVGAGI, per germline. CDR3 nucleotides: TGTGCCAGCAGCTCCCAGGGACAGGGGCGGTACGAGCAGTACTTC. This codes for CASSSQGQGRYEQYF.

The CDR3 reads CASSISAGFPNQPQHF. The CDR3, as DNA: TGTGCCAGTAGTATATCGGCAGGGTTCCCCAATCAGCCCCAGCATTTT. This sequence joins TRBV19 and TRBJ1-5; maybe TRBD1 (5 bases). Germline V gene data show CDR1 as LNHDA and CDR2 as SQIVND (reference sequence). The CDR3 has 16 residues. V was pared by 2 bases and J by 3 bases, with 14 bases between.

This sequence joins TRBV19 and TRBJ1-1, with D possibly being TRBD1 (6 bases). The CDR3 covers 14 residues. Germline V CDR1 and CDR2: LNHDA, SQIVND (reference sequence). With 0 bases removed from V and 7 bases from J, the gap between germline ends came to 12 bases. The CDR3, as DNA: TGTGCCAGTAGTATAGAGGACAGCCGGTTTGAAGCTTTCTTT. It yields the protein CASSIEDSRFEAFF.

The J gene is TRBJ2-7, the V gene TRBV23-1; 7 bases fit TRBD1. TRBV23-1 falls under the ORF class, with uncertain function. The V segment lost 5 bases and the J segment 2 bases; nucleotides outside the gene matches: 9. The length of the CDR3 is 15 residues. CDR3 region: CASSWETGVTYEQYF. CDR3 coding DNA: TGCGCCAGCAGTTGGGAAACAGGGGTCACCTACGAGCAGTACTTC.

The V call is TRBV12-5, the J call TRBJ2-6, with D uncertain. The length of the CDR3 is 13 residues. V was trimmed by 7 bases and J by 1 base, leaving 5 bases between them. Germline CDR1 LGHNT, CDR2 FRNRAP. This chain's CDR3 is CASAKSGANVLTF. The CDR3 nucleotides are TGTGCTAGTGCCAAATCTGGGGCCAACGTCCTGACTTTC.

A few counts support this clone. The rearrangement joins TRBV5-6 to TRBJ1-5; no clear D. CDR1 SGHDT and CDR2 YYEEEE come from the germline V gene. The germline V and J ends were trimmed by 0 bases and 4 bases, with 8 bases remaining between them. This CDR3 region has 14 residues. CDR3 DNA: TGTGCCAGCAGCTTGGGCAGTGGTAATCAGCCCCAGCATTTT. Its translation is CASSLGSGNQPQHF.

The chain carries TRBV28 and TRBJ1-2, with D unclear. Trimming took 4 bases from V and 4 from J, leaving 13 bases between them. CDR1 MDHEN and CDR2 SYDVKM come from the germline V gene. There are 14 residues in the CDR3. CDR3 nucleotides: TGTGCCAGCAGTTCCCAATCCAGTATCTATGGCTACACCTTC. Translating gives CASSSQSSIYGYTF.

This rearrangement joins TRBV10-3 to TRBJ1-1, with a weak D call TRBD1 (6 bases). The CDR3 is made up of 13 amino acids. Trimming removed 0 bases at V and 4 bases at J, with 6 bases between. CDR1 and CDR2 from the germline V gene are ENHRY and SYGVKD. Here the CDR3 DNA reads TGTGCCATCAGTGAGTCACAGGGCACTGAAGCTTTCTTT. Its translation is CAISESQGTEAFF.

The genes are TRBV4-2 and TRBJ2-2; 13 nucleotides align to TRBD2. After removal of 4 bases from V and 4 bases from J, the junction contained 6 bases not matched to a gene. Germline CDR1 reads LGHNA; CDR2 reads YNFKEQ. This CDR3 region has 17 residues. The CDR3 loop is CASSRTTSGGATGELFF. In DNA, the CDR3 is TGTGCCAGCAGCCGTACCACTAGCGGGGGGGCCACCGGGGAGCTGTTTTTT.

The chain has TRBV2 and TRBJ1-3; 8 bases agree with TRBD1. This CDR3 spans 12 amino acids. Trimming took 9 bases from V and 2 from J; bases not matched to a gene: 0. CDR1 SNHLY and CDR2 FYNNEI come from the germline V gene. The CDR3 nucleotides read TGTGCCAGGACAGGGGCTGGAAACACCATATATTTT. Translating it yields CARTGAGNTIYF.

A single count supports this clone. The chain is built from TRBV9 and TRBJ2-1; TRBD2 matches 11 bases. Per the germline V gene, CDR1 is SGDLS and CDR2 is YYNGEE. V lost 4 bases, J lost 8 bases, and 8 bases stayed unmatched. The CDR3 is made up of 15 amino acids. The chain's CDR3 is CASSYTTSGSHEQFF. CDR3 sequence (DNA): TGTGCCAGCAGCTATACAACTAGCGGGAGCCATGAGCAGTTCTTC.

The sample holds a few counts of this clone. A much bigger clone sits one base away, suggesting this may be a read error. This specimen includes other DNA sequences encoding the same CDR3. The V and J genes are TRBV2 and TRBJ2-7, with D perhaps TRBD1 (6 bases). The CDR3 is 12 residues long. Germline CDR1 is SNHLY and CDR2 is FYNNEI. Trimming shortened V by 5 bases and J by 2 bases, and 7 bases separated the two germline ends. CDR3 residues: CASSRQAYEQYF. The CDR3 bases are TGTGCCAGCAGTCGACAGGCCTACGAGCAGTACTTC.